The 21 T cell receptor beta chains reported below all come from one sample, sequenced in a study of cytomegalovirus exposure and HLA in healthy donors. A multiplex PCR was run with 60 Vbeta primers and 13 Jbeta primers. Sequencing used immunoSEQ multiplex PCR; TCRdb keeps in-frame clones, though not all of them. The table records 130,000 to 150,000 clones, 82% of them present only once. The sample comprised PBMCs. These receptors all come from a woman aged 55-70 years in good health and CMV-seropositive.

The chain joins TRBV27 to TRBJ2-7; D is possibly TRBD2 (6 bases). The V end lost 3 bases, the J end lost 2 bases, and 17 bases lay between the germline ends. The CDR3 runs 16 residues. In germline, CDR1 is MNHEY, CDR2 SMNVEV (reference sequence). DNA for the CDR3: TGTGCCAGCAGTTTTCGCCGGGGGTCTAGCCCCTACGAGCAGTACTTC. It translates to CASSFRRGSSPYEQYF.

This chain joins TRBV7-9 and TRBJ1-5; D is perhaps TRBD1 (5 bases). CDR3 length: 17 residues. Trimming took off 4 bases at V and 3 bases at J, with 19 bases between the two ends. The V gene's germline CDR1 is SEHNR and CDR2 FQNEAQ (reference sequence). The CDR3 is CASSSDGTGGSNQPQHF. CDR3 sequence (DNA): TGTGCCAGCAGCTCCGACGGCACGGGGGGGTCCAATCAGCCCCAGCATTTT.

Comments on this clone: Germline is not matched at one junction end, which may reflect a read error. The chain has TRBV7-7 and TRBJ2-1; possibly TRBD1 for D (6 bases). From germline, CDR1 is SSHAT and CDR2 FNYEAQ (reference sequence). The CDR3 sequence is 13 residues long. This chain's CDR3 is CASSLREQGEQFF. The DNA for the CDR3 is TGTGCTAGCAGCTTAAGGGAACAGGGAGAGCAGTTCTTC.

This chain links TRBV19 with TRBJ1-1, with 7 bases fitting TRBD1. The trim removed 10 bases at V and 0 bases at J, leaving 5 bases unmatched. The germline V gene encodes CDR1 LNHDA and CDR2 SQIVND (reference sequence). The CDR3 loop spans 13 amino acids. This chain's CDR3 is CATSTGLNTEAFF. CDR3 nucleotides: TGTGCCACCTCGACAGGGTTGAACACTGAAGCTTTCTTT.

The chain joins TRBV25-1 to TRBJ2-3; 7 bases are shared with TRBD2. The trim removed 7 bases at V and 3 bases at J, leaving 10 bases unmatched. Germline CDR1 MGHDK, CDR2 SYGVNS. The CDR3 extends over 15 amino acids. The chain's CDR3 is CASTQGIGRTDTQYF. CDR3 DNA: TGTGCCAGCACCCAAGGGATCGGGAGGACAGATACGCAGTATTTT.

Here the CDR3 DNA reads TGTGCCTGGAGTGTCGGAGGGGATTCCGGGCAGTACTTC. As protein: CAWSVGGDSGQYF. The rearrangement uses TRBV30 and TRBJ2-7, with a tentative D call TRBD2 (6 bases). Germline V CDR1 and CDR2: GTSNPN, SVGIG (reference sequence). Trimming pared 0 bases from V and 9 bases from J, leaving 15 bases between. The CDR3 contains 13 residues.

The sample holds a few counts of this clone. V usage is TRBV30 and J usage is TRBJ1-1; possibly TRBD1 for D (5 bases). Germline V lookup: CDR1 GTSNPN, CDR2 SVGIG (reference sequence). This CDR3 is 13 amino acids long. V lost 1 base and J 5 bases, leaving 11 bases between the germline ends. This CDR3 reads CAWSGSGWTEAFF. CDR3 coding DNA: TGTGCCTGGAGTGGGTCAGGGTGGACTGAAGCTTTCTTT.

The chain uses TRBV7-2 and TRBJ2-7; D is unclear. This CDR3 has 12 amino acids. Germline assignment: CDR1 SGHTA and CDR2 FQGNSA. Trimming took off 1 base at V and 2 bases at J, with 3 bases between the two ends. The CDR3 is CASSLVTYEQYF. The CDR3 bases are TGTGCCAGCAGCTTAGTTACCTACGAGCAGTACTTC.

The chain couples TRBV7-9 to TRBJ2-1; 8 bases line up with TRBD2. CDR3 length: 15 residues. V lost 5 bases and J lost 8; bases outside the gene matches: 11. CDR1 and CDR2 (germline): SEHNR, FQNEAQ (reference sequence). The CDR3 nucleotides are TGTGCCAGCAGCGCTCGGGGGGGCCTTGGGGATGAGCAGTTCTTC. Amino acids: CASSARGGLGDEQFF. The full variable domain, completed using reference TRBV7-9 and TRBJ2-1, is DTGVSQNPRHKITKRGQNVTFRCDPISEHNRLYWYRQTLGQGPEFLTYFQNEAQLEKSRLLSDRFSAERPKGSFSTLEIQRTEQGDSAMYLCASSARGGLGDEQFFGPGTRLTVL.

The V gene is TRBV27, the J gene TRBJ2-5; 9 bases map to TRBD2. Germline V gene sequence: CDR1 MNHEY, CDR2 SMNVEV (reference sequence). After removal of 3 bases from V and 7 bases from J, the junction contained 6 bases not matched to a gene. The CDR3 loop spans 14 amino acids. The CDR3 DNA reads TGTGCCAGCAGTTTCTCTAGCGGGACCCGGACCCAGTACTTC. It translates to CASSFSSGTRTQYF.

This chain joins TRBV7-2 and TRBJ1-5; TRBD1 matches 7 bases. With V trimmed by 5 bases and J by 4 bases, 11 bases remained unmatched. CDR3 length: 16 residues. From germline, CDR1 is SGHTA and CDR2 FQGNSA. The CDR3 DNA reads TGTGCCAGCAGCCTTCGACAGGGCGGGCTTAATCAGCCCCAGCATTTT. Translation: CASSLRQGGLNQPQHF.

The J gene is TRBJ1-1, the V gene TRBV11-2; a weak D match, TRBD1 (5 bases). The CDR3 has 15 residues. Germline CDR1 is SGHAT and CDR2 is FQNNGV. Between the trimmed V and J ends, which lost 3 bases and 10 bases, there was a span of 21 bases. The CDR3 DNA sequence: TGTGCCAGCAGCTTCCCGCTAGGCTTCGGCAGGGTAGCTTTCTTT. Its protein is CASSFPLGFGRVAFF.

The J gene is TRBJ2-7, the V gene TRBV30, with a weak D call TRBD1 (5 bases). The V end lost 4 bases, the J end lost 4 bases, and 14 bases lay between the germline ends. The CDR3 is made up of 13 amino acids. CDR1 GTSNPN and CDR2 SVGIG come from the germline V gene (reference sequence). Written as DNA, the CDR3 is TGTGCCTGGAAGGGCAGGGCGCAGTACGAGCAGTACTTC. Translating gives CAWKGRAQYEQYF.

The chain links TRBV4-1 to TRBJ1-4; weak D call: TRBD1 (5 bases). The germline V and J ends were trimmed by 6 bases and 2 bases, with 16 bases remaining between them. There are 16 residues in the CDR3. Germline V gene lookup returns CDR1 MGHRA and CDR2 YSYEKL. The CDR3 nucleotides are TGCGCCAGCAGGCCTTTAGGGGAACAGACTAATGAAAAACTGTTTTTT. This codes for CASRPLGEQTNEKLFF.

The chain has TRBV28 and TRBJ2-2, with D maybe TRBD1 (6 bases). The V and J ends lost 6 bases and 4 bases respectively, with 15 bases between them. Germline V CDR1 and CDR2: MDHEN, SYDVKM. The CDR3 is 15 amino acids. The CDR3 region has the DNA TGTGCCAGCAGGATAGGGGGTTTTGTCACCGGGGAGCTGTTTTTT. This sequence encodes CASRIGGFVTGELFF.

The rearrangement uses TRBV6-1 and TRBJ1-5; D is possibly TRBD1 (6 bases). This CDR3 comprises 14 residues. Germline lookup yields CDR1 MNHNS and CDR2 SASEGT. The germline V and J ends were trimmed by 8 bases and 4 bases, with 15 bases remaining between them. The CDR3 loop is CASQLQGPNQPQHF. CDR3 bases: TGTGCCAGCCAGTTGCAGGGGCCAAATCAGCCCCAGCATTTT.

Remarks on this clone: At the DNA level, this CDR3 is encoded by other sequences in the same sample as well. V gene TRBV5-6 combines with J gene TRBJ2-5; TRBD1 aligns across 8 bases. The trim removed 5 bases at V and 7 bases at J, leaving 10 bases unmatched. CDR1 and CDR2 from the germline V gene are SGHDT and YYEEEE. This CDR3 comprises 14 residues. The CDR3 DNA reads TGTGCCAGCAGTTCAGGGGGCGGGATGGGGACCCAGTACTTC. This codes for CASSSGGGMGTQYF.

This sequence joins TRBV25-1 and TRBJ2-5, with D possibly being TRBD1 (6 bases). The J call may be wrong; the DNA end is better matched by TRBJ2-7. Germline CDR1 reads MGHDK; CDR2 reads SYGVNS. The CDR3 is 14 residues long. The CDR3 DNA follows: TGTGCCAGCAGTGGGACAGTTCCTACCTACGAGCAGTACTTC. This codes for CASSGTVPTYEQYF.

The chain recombines TRBV27 with TRBJ2-6; the D is unclear. In germline, CDR1 is MNHEY, CDR2 SMNVEV (reference sequence). V dropped 8 bases and J dropped 1 base, with 12 bases sitting between them. The CDR3 runs 15 residues. As DNA, the CDR3 is TGTGCCAGCCGAATTCTCGGTTCTGGGGCCAACGTCCTGACTTTC. This encodes CASRILGSGANVLTF.

The chain recombines TRBV28 with TRBJ2-5; D perhaps matches TRBD2 (6 bases). The CDR3 sequence is 15 residues long. Germline values: CDR1 MDHEN, CDR2 SYDVKM. Trimming left V 7 bases short and J 4 bases short, with 19 bases between. DNA of the CDR3: TGTGCCAGCATCCCCCCGGGCGCCGGGAGAGAGACCCAGTACTTC. It translates to CASIPPGAGRETQYF. Drawing the rest from reference TRBV28 and TRBJ2-5, the complete variable domain is DVKVTQSSRYLVKRTGEKVFLECVQDMDHENMFWYRQDPGLGLRLIYFSYDVKMKEKGDIPEGYSVSREKKERFSLILESASTNQTSMYLCASIPPGAGRETQYFGPGTRLLVL.

This clone has just a few counts. The V and J genes are TRBV18 and TRBJ2-7, with 10 bases lining up with TRBD2. Germline CDR1 KGHSH, CDR2 LQKENI. The CDR3 is made up of 15 amino acids. Trimming at V came to 3 bases and at J to 2 bases, leaving 4 bases not matched to a gene. CDR3 nucleotides: TGTGCCAGCTCACCGGGACTAGCGACCACCTACGAGCAGTACTTC. Its translation is CASSPGLATTYEQYF.